This T cell receptor beta chain was documented in a study of blood T cell repertoires in COVID-19. On the study more broadly: Collection of acute and convalescent COVID-19 samples took place in the United States, Italy and Spain. Nucleic acid was either cDNA or gDNA, and it came from T cells, B-cell-depleted T cells, or PBMCs.

Original methodology: It was from reference gene primer amplification that nucleated cell counts were estimated. The protocol was immunoSEQ multiplex PCR, while the TCRdb copy is restricted to in-frame clones and leaves out a portion. The V and J calls and clone size come from that table; D and trimming were worked out from the DNA. The profile covers about 480,000 clones, with 85% to 90% appearing a single time and under 8.5% taken by the ten largest. In Seattle, patients joined the study during active infection and were tracked longitudinally. The CDR3 runs to 13 residues. The germline V gene encodes CDR1 SQVTM and CDR2 ANQGSEA. V was pared by 1 base and J by 8 bases, with 3 bases of the junction left unmatched.

Sequenced material: peripheral blood. This TCR derives from a woman between 50 and 59 years old with COVID-19, enrolled during active disease. The chain links TRBV29-1 to TRBJ1-2, with TRBD1 identical over 11 bases. The CDR3 protein is CSVEAGTGGGYTF. Here the CDR3 DNA reads TGCAGCGTTGAAGCCGGGACAGGGGGGGGCTACACCTTC. The full variable domain, rest sourced from reference TRBV29-1 and TRBJ1-2, is SAVISQKPSRDICQRGTSLTIQCQVDSQVTMMFWYRQQPGQSLTLIATANQGSEATYESGFVIDKFPISRPNLTFSTLTVSNMSPEDSSIYLCSVEAGTGGGYTFGSGTRLTVV.